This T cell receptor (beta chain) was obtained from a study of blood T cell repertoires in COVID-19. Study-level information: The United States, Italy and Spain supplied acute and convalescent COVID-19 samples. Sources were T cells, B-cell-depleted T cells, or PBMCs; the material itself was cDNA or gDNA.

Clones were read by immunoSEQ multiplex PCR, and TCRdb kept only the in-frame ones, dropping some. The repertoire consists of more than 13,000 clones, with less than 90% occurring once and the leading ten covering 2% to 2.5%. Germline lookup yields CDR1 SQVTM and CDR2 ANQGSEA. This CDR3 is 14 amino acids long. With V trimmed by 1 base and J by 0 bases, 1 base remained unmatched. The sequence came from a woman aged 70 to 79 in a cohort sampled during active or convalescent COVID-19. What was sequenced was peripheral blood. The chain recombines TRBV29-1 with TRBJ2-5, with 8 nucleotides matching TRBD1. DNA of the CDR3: TGCAGCGTTGAAGGGACAGGGTACCAAGAGACCCAGTACTTC. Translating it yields CSVEGTGYQETQYF.